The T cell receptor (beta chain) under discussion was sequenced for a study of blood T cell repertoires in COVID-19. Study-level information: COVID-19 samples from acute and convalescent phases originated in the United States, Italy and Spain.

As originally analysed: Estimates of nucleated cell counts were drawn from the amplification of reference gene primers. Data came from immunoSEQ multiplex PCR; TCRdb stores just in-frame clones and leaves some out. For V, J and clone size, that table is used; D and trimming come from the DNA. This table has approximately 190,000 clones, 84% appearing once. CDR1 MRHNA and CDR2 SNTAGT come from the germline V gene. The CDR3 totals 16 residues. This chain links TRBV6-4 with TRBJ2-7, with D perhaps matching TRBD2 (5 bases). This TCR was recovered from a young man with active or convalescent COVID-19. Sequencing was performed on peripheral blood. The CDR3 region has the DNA TGTGCTACAAGAGGCCCTCCGGGGATCCTAGCTACCGAGCAGTACGTC. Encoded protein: CATRGPPGILATEQYV.